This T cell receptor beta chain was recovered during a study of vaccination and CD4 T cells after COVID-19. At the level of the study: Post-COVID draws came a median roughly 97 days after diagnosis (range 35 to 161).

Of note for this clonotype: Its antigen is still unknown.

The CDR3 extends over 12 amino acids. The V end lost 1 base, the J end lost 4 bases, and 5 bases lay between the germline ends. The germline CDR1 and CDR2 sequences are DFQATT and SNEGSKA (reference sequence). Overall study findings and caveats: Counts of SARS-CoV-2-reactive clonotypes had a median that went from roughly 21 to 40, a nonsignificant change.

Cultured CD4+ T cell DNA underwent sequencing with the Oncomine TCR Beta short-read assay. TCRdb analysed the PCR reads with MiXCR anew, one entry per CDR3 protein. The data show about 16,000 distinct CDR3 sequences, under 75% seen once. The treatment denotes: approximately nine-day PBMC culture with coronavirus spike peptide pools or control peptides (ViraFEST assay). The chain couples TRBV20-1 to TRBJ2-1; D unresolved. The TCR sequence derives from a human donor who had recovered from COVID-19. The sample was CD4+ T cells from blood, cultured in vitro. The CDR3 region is CSARATYNEQFF. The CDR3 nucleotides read TGCAGTGCTAGAGCAACATACAATGAGCAGTTCTTC.